The entry below gives a single T cell receptor beta chain sequence along with its context. Its antigen has not been determined. The record has no base qualities; no much larger clone is one base away. This entry comes from a study of CD8+ T cells in alopecia areata (dated by TCRdb to the late 2010s). For context, the study as a whole: Treated patients were enrolled in an open-label pilot trial of oral tofacitinib at 5 to 10 mg twice daily for moderate-to-severe alopecia areata. Patients received tofacitinib for 6 to 18 months and were then followed off drug for 6 months to check for delayed response and recurrence. Scalp clonality was compared among normal scalp (n=4), patchy alopecia areata scalp (n=8), and alopecia totalis/universalis scalp (n=8). RNA was extracted with the PAXgene miRNA kit for fixed scalp, the miRNeasy kit for PBMCs, and the RNeasy kit for mouse skin. Amplification of TCRbeta CDR3 regions was done by immunoSEQ multiplex PCR using 35 Vbeta forward primers and 13 Jbeta reverse primers. In treated patients, disease severity was measured using the SALT score, which gives the percentage of scalp surface area affected. Biopsies were taken from tofacitinib-treated patients at baseline and again at 4 and 24 weeks into treatment, and several of those patients also had a later scalp biopsy. In humans, TCRbeta sequencing was performed on scalp tissue and on sorted CD4+ and CD8+ peripheral blood T cells from healthy controls and from patients with patchy or totalis/universalis alopecia areata. High-throughput TCRbeta sequencing was used to examine T cell clonal expansion in alopecia areata in both the C3H/HeJ mouse model and human patients. On the study overall, not on this receptor specifically: TCR sequences shared between patients were less clear than in mice, possibly partly because of HLA diversity in the patient population. During tofacitinib treatment, many expanded lesional clones remained in scalp and blood, and this persistence may partly explain relapse after treatment is stopped. Unlike mouse skin, where gammadelta T cells dominate, normal human skin contains resident alphabeta T cells that get sequenced too, which complicates analysis of the scalp TCR repertoire. Tofacitinib significantly lowered scalp clonality and the number of expanded CD8+ clones among the top 100 scalp clones. Lesional scalp, especially in alopecia totalis/universalis, showed higher clonality and more expanded CD8+ clones than normal scalp, suggesting antigenic drive. Because the treated cohort was small and had only one nonresponder, larger studies are needed to examine links between baseline CD8+ expansion and response.

The method behind the library was the immunoSEQ multiplex PCR assay. To provide template for TCR sequencing, every sample had RNA extracted and reverse transcribed into cDNA. First-strand cDNA was synthesized with SuperScript III using a 2:1 mix of oligo-dT and random hexamers. Amplification bias was assessed with a synthetic immune receptor repertoire, and residual bias was removed computationally. Processing in the source paper ran as follows. Raw reads were preprocessed for error removal, and CDR3 was defined according to IMGT conventions as running from the conserved cysteine to phenylalanine. Clonality was calculated as 1 minus Shannon entropy normalized by log2 of the number of productive unique TCRs. Whether each scalp clone was CD4 or CD8 was inferred by checking scalp TCRbeta sequences against the CD4 and CD8 repertoires from sorted blood. TCRdb stores this immuneACCESS table with in-frame sequences only. Part of the clones is absent; in the studies checked, under half of the shortfall reflects unresolved V genes, and no reason is known for the rest. The V and J calls and the clone size are those of that table, but D and trimming were determined from the DNA. The table for this sample lists 150,000 to 200,000 clones; 60% of them were counted only once. In total, the top ten clones hold 0.95% to 1.1% of the sample.

In the paper's terms, the time point label means: 20 to 30 weeks on oral tofacitinib. This specimen's treatment or condition label, per the study, means: oral pan-JAK inhibitor, 5-10 mg twice daily. Lesional scalp punch biopsies and peripheral blood were obtained from alopecia areata patients. PBMCs were separated by density centrifugation and stained for CD3, CD4 and CD8, after which CD4+ and CD8+ T cells were sorted on a FACSAria. V gives up 7 bases and J gives up 1 base, and the segment between their germline ends measures 16 bases. The CDR3 numbers 15 residues from cysteine through phenylalanine. The DNA shown is the 45-base CDR3, in frame from base 1. As encoded in the germline V gene, CDR1 is MNHNS while CDR2 is SASEGT.

The sequence came from a human donor with alopecia areata. Sequenced material: CD4+ T cells sorted from blood, taken at week 24, from a patient treated with tofacitinib. Here the chain combines TRBV6-1 and TRBJ1-1, with TRBD1 as a weak D call on 6 bases. CDR3 sequence: CASIHGGAENTEAFF. The DNA is as follows: TGTGCCAGCATCCACGGGGGGGCCGAGAACACTGAAGCTTTCTTT.